The present TCR beta chain was sequenced within a study of OX40 agonist ivuxolimab in advanced cancers. For the study at large: Three patients got partial responses; one had hepatocellular carcinoma and two had cutaneous melanoma.

Sequencing used immunoSEQ multiplex PCR; TCRdb keeps in-frame clones, though not all of them. The sample records about 110,000 clones, more than 85% being singletons. Findings and limits, study-wide: Doses of 0.1 to 3.0 mg/kg were accompanied by clonal expansion of CD4+ and CD8+ blood T cells by week 6. A proportion of nonresponders additionally exhibited low normalized T-cell clonal expansion. Mean expanded clone counts were higher in CD8+ than CD4+ T cells.

CDR3 length equals 14 residues. Unmatched junction bases numbered 4, after V lost 1 base and J lost 3 bases. Germline values: CDR1 SGHKS, CDR2 YYEKEE (reference sequence). This clone was recorded once. The antigen is not known. The clonotype was recovered from an adult with an advanced solid tumor such as melanoma, head and neck, liver or kidney cancer. This material consisted of CD4+ or CD8+ T cells sorted from blood, taken in a trial of the OX40 agonist ivuxolimab. The chain employs TRBV5-5 and TRBJ2-7; 7 nucleotides match TRBD2. CDR3 protein: CASSLWGRGYEQYF. CDR3 coding DNA: TGTGCCAGCAGCTTGTGGGGGAGGGGCTACGAGCAGTACTTC.